The following is a T cell receptor beta chain sequence with its context. Looked up from germline, CDR1 is LNHDA and CDR2 is SQIVND (reference sequence). Losses at the gene ends were 3 bases for V and 4 bases for J; bases not matched to a gene: 4. CDR3 length equals 15 residues. The sample is drawn from a study of cytomegalovirus exposure and HLA in healthy donors. The PCR made use of 60 Vbeta and 13 Jbeta primers. Assay used: immunoSEQ multiplex PCR; TCRdb lists only in-frame clones, some missing. The sample records 200,000 to 250,000 clones, under 90% being singletons. The sample was PBMCs. V is TRBV19 and J is TRBJ2-3; TRBD2 aligns across 10 bases. The sequence was obtained from a human donor in good health. The CDR3 protein is CASSILAGVPDTQYF. CDR3 nucleotide sequence: TGTGCCAGTAGTATCCTAGCGGGAGTCCCAGATACGCAGTATTTT.